This T cell receptor beta chain comes out of a study of cytomegalovirus exposure and HLA in healthy donors (dated by TCRdb to 2016 to 2017). Turning to the overall study: An earlier analysis of approximately 640 of the donors reported roughly 300 Gb of sequence data and about 100 million unique TCR beta sequences from roughly 180 million T cells. The study was designed to test whether signatures of past pathogen exposure could be identified by cataloging public T cell receptors. Rather than drawing on any new phenotypic data, the later analysis identified candidate immune exposures from TCR beta sequences and the way those sequences occurred across donors. A later analysis re-examined previously published TCR beta repertoires from just over 650 donors and added high-resolution HLA genotyping to investigate patterns of TCR occurrence. Alongside the repertoire data, information on donor age, sex, ethnicity and CMV serostatus was compiled. To predict cytomegalovirus infection status, the study brought together high-throughput TCR immunosequencing, statistical association of individual TCRs with disease status, and machine learning. Approximately 310 gigabases of sequencing data and approximately 93 million unique TCR sequences were included in an early release covering about 700 HLA-typed donors. A separate validation cohort of some 130 different subjects was used in addition to the 666-subject first cohort. On average, roughly 250,000 unique TCR beta nucleotide sequences were sequenced per donor among 398 genotyped donors of the cohort, with 15% to 20% of those sequences being non-productive. An earlier analysis of some 500 of the donors used high-throughput TCR beta sequencing to judge whether each TCR beta V gene segment behaved as functional or pseudogenic. Genome-wide SNP genotypes for about 55% of the roughly 670 donors were used in a later genetic analysis, which treated that subset as a discovery cohort. Every repertoire in the discovery cohort had been generated on one and the same sequencing platform. HLA typing included class I and class II loci at four-digit resolution. Roughly 5 DR-DQ haplotypes were handled as single units for association and clustering because linkage in the cohort was strong. The T cell repertoires of under 750 subjects were profiled by immunosequencing and related to cytomegalovirus serostatus. Typing coverage varied by locus: about 620-630 donors for A, B, C, DRB1 and DQB1; approximately 560 for DQA1; more than 600 for DPA1; approximately 490 for DPB1. Of the roughly 400 genotyped donors, over 80% were placed in the genetic ancestry cluster associated with self-reported Caucasian donors.

Turning to this clone: It lacks a known antigen. No base-level quality is on record; no much larger clone is a single base apart.

Libraries were made using the immunoSEQ multiplex PCR assay. For the multiplex PCR, a mixture combining 60 forward primers for TCR Vbeta segments and 13 reverse primers for TCR Jbeta segments was used. A multiplex PCR assay on genomic DNA amplified the CDR3 region of rearranged TCR beta genes. On the Illumina HiSeq System, the amplified TCR beta libraries were sequenced as 87-base-pair reads. Per the original workflow: A later analysis counted 65 million to 90 million unique TCR beta chains across the 640 or so repertoires, and some 11 million of these chains were shared by at least two donors. Raw reads were error-corrected and collapsed into unique sequences by a nearest-neighbor algorithm in which closely related sequences were merged to remove PCR and sequencing errors. To assign V, D and J gene segments, CDR3 sequences were aligned to IMGT reference sequences. Each retained sequence needed at least a six-nucleotide match to both a V gene segment and a J gene segment. Rearrangements were classified as productive when the CDR3 lacked stop codons and remained in frame with V and J, and all other rearrangements were classified as non-productive. CDR3 was defined by IMGT convention, running from the second conserved V-encoded cysteine to the conserved J-encoded phenylalanine. The earlier analysis of fewer than 750 of the donors excluded sequences that lacked an unambiguous match to a single V gene segment. In an earlier analysis of several hundred of the donors, a V segment was called functional when productive rearrangements were above 56.7%, and segregating when the standard deviation between donors exceeded 5%. A statistical classification framework was built for diagnosing cytomegalovirus status from the catalog of TCR beta chain sequences. In a later analysis, V and J genes were assigned by comparing TCR nucleotide sequences against IMGT/GENE-DB human TR gene sequences. A later analysis assigned CDR3 sequences and most-parsimonious VDJ recombination scenarios with the TCRdist pipeline. A later analysis defined each TCR beta chain by its CDR3 amino acid sequence plus V-gene family, and excluded reads lacking a unique V-gene family. As a way to deal with suspected cross-contamination and a sequencing artifact, a later analysis dropped 592 nucleotide sequences that were highly shared and had low generation probability. A later analysis calculated a clonal expansion index for each public chain from normalized within-repertoire ranks of inferred template counts. A later analysis computed generation probabilities with a VDJ recombination model fitted to out-of-frame rearrangements, and checked the results against IGoR. A later analysis scored TCR-TCR, TCR-HLA and TCR-CMV co-occurrence with hypergeometric tests, applying a repertoire-size bias correction to TCR pairs. In a later analysis, false discovery rates were estimated by permuting HLA or CMV assignments 20 times. In a later analysis, co-occurring TCRs were grouped using DBSCAN, and TCRdist sequence similarity was added for clustering within HLA-allele-positive subsets. Repertoires with fewer than 30,000 or more than 120,000 public chains were left out of co-occurrence clustering, as were four to six repertoires with anomalous nucleotide sharing. TCRdb mirrors the immuneACCESS table, restricted to in-frame sequences. Some clones are absent from its copies; in checked studies, under half trace to an unresolved V gene, and the reason for the others is unknown. D and trimming come from the DNA, and the V and J calls and clone size come from that table. A total of more than 150,000 clones appear in this sample, more than 75% of them only once. Less than 0.85% of the sample goes to the ten largest clones.

General study outcomes and caveats: In a later genetic analysis, a missense DCLRE1C variant was associated with V-gene and J-gene trimming of TCR beta chains, and the association was replicated in an independent cohort. The cohort was sequenced for TCR beta chains only, and without alpha or paired-chain data the features that could be detected were limited. Compared with equally common non-associated chains, HLA-associated TCR beta chains in a later analysis were more clonally expanded and had lower generation probabilities. A cluster of highly shared sequence variants was judged likely to be a technical artifact of the sequencing pipeline. Because counts were too low, seventeen rarely observed V segments, including chromosome 9 orphons, were excluded from the earlier analysis of 500 to 700 of the donors. A further reported finding was that TCR beta sequences accurately predicted the HLA-A and HLA-B alleles for most subjects in the first cohort. It was suggested by the authors that the approach could potentially be generalized to other disease states and immunological phenotypes. In a later analysis, the rate of TCR association differed among HLA loci, with DRB1 alleles having the most associated TCRs and HLA-C alleles having the fewest. In a later analysis, several top co-occurrence clusters were reported to appear linked to parvovirus B19, influenza, CMV and Epstein-Barr virus. A later genetic analysis reported fewer N-insertions in productive TCRs among donors in an Asian-associated ancestry cluster than the roughly 620-donor mean. Presence/absence analyses assumed roughly uniform sequencing depth across donors, an assumption that may not hold. The 87-base-pair reads could not distinguish some IMGT-functional V segments, including TRBV6-2 and TRBV6-3, so those segments were excluded. Correlated functional status among segregating V segments might reflect linkage disequilibrium, but an unknown experimental factor could not be ruled out. For the cohort, immune exposure information was limited to CMV serostatus. An earlier analysis of around 600 of the donors showed that most TCR beta V segments appeared in productive rearrangements either about 87% or about 30% of the time, which broadly matched IMGT annotations. HLA typing was unavailable for some donors at each locus, so association tests used only the typed subset. A later analysis found that most CMV-associated TCR beta chains appeared HLA-restricted, with HLA associations seemingly driven largely by CMV exposure. A later analysis associated 15,000 to 20,000 TCR beta sequences with specific HLA alleles at a false discovery rate of 0.05. Three of the identified cytomegalovirus-associated TCR beta chains were confirmed in vitro to be specific for cytomegalovirus antigens. Most TCR sequences were seen in very few donors, while some public TCRs were found in many individuals. A total of fewer than 200 TCR beta chains were listed by the study as associated with cytomegalovirus. Assigning TCR associations to individual alleles was difficult when HLA alleles, especially DR and DQ, strongly co-occurred. In both the original and validation cohorts, the classifier was reported to diagnose cytomegalovirus status with high specificity and sensitivity.

V is shortened by 6 bases, J by 6 bases, and the region joining them spans 17 bases. Sequences SGHRS (CDR1) and YFSETQ (CDR2) are obtained from the germline V gene. The CDR3 runs 14 amino acids, cysteine and phenylalanine included. Of all the DNA, just the CDR3 is kept, 42 bases in frame from base 1. The cohort was made up of under 800 healthy bone marrow donors. At the time of sampling, all cohort members were nominally healthy, though unrecorded immune exposures were likely present. The donor tested CMV seronegative, placing the donor among the 350 or so seronegative members of the cohort. Every donor gave a peripheral blood sample, and the peripheral blood mononuclear cells from that sample were used for TCR beta sequencing. Genomic DNA extraction from the blood cell samples was performed with the Qiagen DNeasy Blood Extraction Kit.

The sequence came from a woman aged 18-29 years in good health and CMV-seronegative. Sample: PBMCs. The sequence is built from TRBV5-1 and TRBJ2-3; a weak D assignment points to TRBD2 (5 bases agree). The sequence in DNA is TGCGCCAGCACCTCTTCCAGCGGTTTTGATACGCAGTATTTT. Protein translation: CASTSSSGFDTQYF.